This T cell receptor beta chain was sequenced in a study of read filtering for tumor transcriptome and immune sequencing. In the study overall: By R-ISS, stages I, II and III held approximately 8, 16 and 7 patients. DNase treatment preceded whole-transcriptome library preparation.

At least ten counts were recorded for this clonotype. The library was built from approximately 400 ng RNA with molecular barcoded adaptors for alpha/delta and beta/gamma chains. TCRdb used MiXCR to reprocess the reads, holding one entry per CDR3 protein. This sample has some 130,000 distinct CDR3 sequences; about 12% occur once, and the top ten carry 7% to 9%. The CDR3 length is 15 residues. V gave up 2 bases and J gave up 1 base, with 11 bases separating them. Germline values: CDR1 MNHNS, CDR2 SASEGT. The sequencing input was a population of CD138-negative cells sorted from bone marrow. The rearrangement joins TRBV6-1 to TRBJ1-2; D ambiguous. The sequence came from a donor aged 40 or older with multiple myeloma. CDR3 loop: CASSEWRTNNYGYTF. CDR3 sequence (DNA): TGTGCCAGCAGTGAATGGCGCACCAATAACTATGGCTACACCTTC.